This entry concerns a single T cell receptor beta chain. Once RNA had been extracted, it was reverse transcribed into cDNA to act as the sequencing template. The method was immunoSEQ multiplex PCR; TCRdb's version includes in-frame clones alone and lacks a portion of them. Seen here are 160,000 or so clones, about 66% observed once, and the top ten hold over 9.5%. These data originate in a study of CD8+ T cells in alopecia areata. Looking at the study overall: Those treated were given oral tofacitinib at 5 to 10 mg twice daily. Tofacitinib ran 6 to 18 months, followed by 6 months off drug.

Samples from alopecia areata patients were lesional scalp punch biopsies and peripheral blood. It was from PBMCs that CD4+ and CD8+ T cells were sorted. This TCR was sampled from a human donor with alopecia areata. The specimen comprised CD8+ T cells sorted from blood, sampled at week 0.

Here the CDR3 reads CASSQDPSVEQYF. The CDR3 DNA follows: TGCGCCAGCAGCCAAGATCCAAGTGTCGAGCAGTACTTC. The chain combines TRBV4-1 with TRBJ2-7; D is undetermined. Trimming removed 0 bases from V and 6 bases from J, with 9 bases in between. The germline V gene encodes CDR1 MGHRA and CDR2 YSYEKL. This CDR3 comprises 13 residues.